The rows below give T cell receptor beta chains drawn from one sample of a study of identical twins. From the 5' RACE reads, TCRdb called clonotypes with MiXCR, one entry per CDR3 protein. The data contain approximately 890,000 distinct CDR3 sequences, around 12% of them singletons. These data were likewise used in another study, on yellow fever vaccine responses in identical twins.

Sample: PBMCs. These receptor sequences come from a woman under 30 in good health. Each CDR3 is given with its conserved first and last residue. D genes are given only for firm matches. Only some rows state a clone size, as once, few, many or a class for expanded clones.

.	TRBV2	TRBJ1-1	.	CASSDGLGAFF	TGTGCCAGCAGTGATGGGCTAGGAGCTTTCTTT
few	TRBV4-1	TRBJ2-5	TRBD1	CASSQDPTGYETQYF	TGCGCCAGCAGCCAAGATCCGACAGGGTACGAGACCCAGTACTTC
.	TRBV5-4	TRBJ2-1	TRBD2	CASRPIGLAGAEQFF	TGTGCCAGCAGACCCATAGGACTAGCGGGAGCTGAGCAGTTCTTC
few	TRBV28	TRBJ2-7	TRBD2	CASRPSGGPYEQYF	TGTGCCAGCAGACCCTCGGGGGGACCCTACGAGCAGTACTTC
many	TRBV27	TRBJ2-1	TRBD2	CASSLGRVNEQFF	TGTGCCAGCAGTTTAGGGAGGGTGAATGAGCAGTTCTTC
.	TRBV3-1	TRBJ2-1	TRBD2	CASSQGRSNLAGGPRNEQFF	TGTGCCAGCAGCCAAGGCCGCTCTAACTTAGCGGGGGGGCCAAGGAATGAGCAGTTCTTC
few	TRBV3-1	TRBJ1-1	.	CASRRQSNTEAFF	TGTGCCAGCAGACGACAGTCTAACACTGAAGCTTTCTTT
few	TRBV27	TRBJ2-7	TRBD2	CASSPRLANEQYF	TGTGCCAGCAGTCCTCGACTAGCAAACGAGCAGTACTTC
few	TRBV5-1	TRBJ2-3	.	CASSRGPSSTDTQYF	TGCGCCAGCAGTCGAGGACCTAGCAGCACAGATACGCAGTATTTT
.	TRBV20-1	TRBJ2-3	.	CSAIRIVTDTQYF	TGCAGTGCTATCCGGATCGTCACAGATACGCAGTATTTT
.	TRBV6-5	TRBJ2-3	.	CASSYQGGITDTQYF	TGTGCCAGCAGTTATCAGGGGGGCATAACAGATACGCAGTATTTT
.	TRBV4-1	TRBJ2-1	TRBD1	CASSLNRDSYNEQFF	TGCGCCAGCAGCTTGAACCGGGACAGCTACAATGAGCAGTTCTTC
many	TRBV12-3/TRBV12-4	TRBJ2-2	.	CASSLGLSNTGELFF	TGTGCCAGCAGTTTGGGACTTTCGAACACCGGGGAGCTGTTTTTT
many	TRBV12-3/TRBV12-4	TRBJ1-5	.	CASRPTGALPNQPQHF	TGTGCCAGCAGGCCGACAGGAGCTCTACCCAATCAGCCCCAGCATTTT
once	TRBV11-1	TRBJ2-5	TRBD2	CASSLASIAGVETQYF	TGTGCCAGCAGCTTAGCGTCTATAGCGGGAGTAGAGACCCAGTACTTC
.	TRBV7-2	TRBJ1-1	.	CASSLVVTNTEAFF	TGTGCCAGCAGCTTAGTCGTTACGAACACTGAAGCTTTCTTT